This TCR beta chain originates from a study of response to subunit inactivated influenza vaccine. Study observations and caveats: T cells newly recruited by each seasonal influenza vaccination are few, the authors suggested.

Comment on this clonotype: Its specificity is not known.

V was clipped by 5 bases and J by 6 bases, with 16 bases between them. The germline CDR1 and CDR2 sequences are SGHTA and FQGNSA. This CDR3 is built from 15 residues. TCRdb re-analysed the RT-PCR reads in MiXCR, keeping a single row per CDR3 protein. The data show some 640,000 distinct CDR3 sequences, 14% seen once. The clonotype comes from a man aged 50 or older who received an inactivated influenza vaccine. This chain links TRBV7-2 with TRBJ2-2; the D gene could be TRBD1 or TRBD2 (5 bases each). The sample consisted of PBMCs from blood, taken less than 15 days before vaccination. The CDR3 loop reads CASSQFGATAGELFF. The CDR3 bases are TGTGCCAGCAGCCAGTTCGGGGCCACGGCCGGGGAGCTGTTTTTT.